This TCR beta chain appears in the sequencing data of a study of Ad26.COV2.S vaccination and SARS-CoV-2 variants. Study-level background: Ad26.COV2.S was injected intramuscularly once or twice, 56 days apart. Points from the study as a whole: Vaccine and placebo recipients had comparable breadth of non-spike TCRs.

Notes on this clone: Its antigen is not known.

The CDR3 loop spans 13 amino acids. The germline gives CDR1 SGHVS, CDR2 FQNEAQ. With 1 base removed from V and 4 bases from J, the gap between germline ends came to 7 bases. The treatment: around 19 received Ad26.COV2.S at low or high dose, single or two shots; several received placebo; per-sample allocation not given. Vaccine and placebo recipients were sampled on day 63 after the first injection. Repertoires were generated with immunoSEQ multiplex PCR, while TCRdb's copy carries only in-frame clones and drops some. The repertoire holds some 390,000 clones, less than 90% seen once, with roughly 3% in the top ten.

This chain links TRBV7-8 with TRBJ1-2; D is ambiguous. Source: peripheral blood, taken in a trial of Ad26.COV2.S vaccine versus placebo. This TCR derives from a person between 18 and 65 years old who received the Ad26.COV2.S COVID-19 vaccine or a placebo. For the CDR3, the DNA is TGTGCCAGCAGCTTAGGAGTAGCCTATGGCTACACCTTC. Translating it yields CASSLGVAYGYTF.